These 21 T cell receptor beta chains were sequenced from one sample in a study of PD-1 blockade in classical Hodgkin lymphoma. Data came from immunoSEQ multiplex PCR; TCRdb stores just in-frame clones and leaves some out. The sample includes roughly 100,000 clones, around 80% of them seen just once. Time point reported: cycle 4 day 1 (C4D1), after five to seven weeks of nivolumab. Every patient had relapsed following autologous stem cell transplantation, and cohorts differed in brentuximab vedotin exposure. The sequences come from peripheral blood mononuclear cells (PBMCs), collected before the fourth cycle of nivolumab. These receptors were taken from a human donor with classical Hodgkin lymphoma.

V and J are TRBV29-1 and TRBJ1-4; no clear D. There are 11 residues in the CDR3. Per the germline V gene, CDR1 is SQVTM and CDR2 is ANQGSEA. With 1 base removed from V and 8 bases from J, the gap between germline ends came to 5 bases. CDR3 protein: CSVEAFEKLFF. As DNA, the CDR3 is TGCAGCGTTGAAGCGTTCGAAAAACTGTTTTTT.

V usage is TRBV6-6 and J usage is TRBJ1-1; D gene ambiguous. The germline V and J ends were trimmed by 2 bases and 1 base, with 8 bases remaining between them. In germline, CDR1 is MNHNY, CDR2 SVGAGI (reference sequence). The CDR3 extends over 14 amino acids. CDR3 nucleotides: TGTGCCAGCAGTTACGGACTTCCGAACACTGAAGCTTTCTTT. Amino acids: CASSYGLPNTEAFF.

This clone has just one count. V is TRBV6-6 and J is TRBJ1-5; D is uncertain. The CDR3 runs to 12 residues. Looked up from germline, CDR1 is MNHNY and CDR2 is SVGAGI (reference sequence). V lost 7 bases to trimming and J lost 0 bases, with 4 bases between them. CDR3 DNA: TGTGCCAGCACCAATAGCAATCAGCCCCAGCATTTT. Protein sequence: CASTNSNQPQHF.

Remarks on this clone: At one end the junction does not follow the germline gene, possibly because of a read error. CDR3 in amino acids: CASSLEGPGLAGGNNEQFF. The CDR3 region has the DNA TGTGCTAGCAGCTTAGAAGGTCCGGGACTAGCGGGGGGGAACAATGAGCAGTTCTTC. The genes are TRBV7-7 and TRBJ2-1; TRBD2 matches at 16 bases. Germline values: CDR1 SSHAT, CDR2 FNYEAQ (reference sequence). CDR3 length: 19 residues.

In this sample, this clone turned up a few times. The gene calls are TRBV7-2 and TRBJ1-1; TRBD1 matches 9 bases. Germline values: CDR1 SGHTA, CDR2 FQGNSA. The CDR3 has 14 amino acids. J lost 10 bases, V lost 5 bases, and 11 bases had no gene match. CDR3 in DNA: TGTGCCAGCAGCGTTAACACAGGGGGCGCGGGAGCTTTCTTT. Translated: CASSVNTGGAGAFF.

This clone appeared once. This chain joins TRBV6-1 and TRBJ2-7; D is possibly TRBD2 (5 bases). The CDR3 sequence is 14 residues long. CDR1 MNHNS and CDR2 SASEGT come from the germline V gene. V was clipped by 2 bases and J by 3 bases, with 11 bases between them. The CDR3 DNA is TGTGCCAGCAGTGAACCCGGGGATGGCTACGAGCAGTACTTC. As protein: CASSEPGDGYEQYF.

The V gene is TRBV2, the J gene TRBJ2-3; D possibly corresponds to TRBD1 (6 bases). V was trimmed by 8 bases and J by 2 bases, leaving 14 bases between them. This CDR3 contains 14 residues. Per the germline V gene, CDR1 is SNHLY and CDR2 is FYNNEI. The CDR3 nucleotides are TGTGCCAGCTTGGACAGTTCATTCACAGATACGCAGTATTTT. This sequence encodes CASLDSSFTDTQYF.

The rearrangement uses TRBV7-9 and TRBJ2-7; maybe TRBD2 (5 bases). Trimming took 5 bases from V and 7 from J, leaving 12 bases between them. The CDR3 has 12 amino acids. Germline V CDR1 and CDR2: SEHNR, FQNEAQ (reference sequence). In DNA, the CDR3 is TGTGCCAGCAGCCTTATGTCGGGGGAGCAGTACTTC. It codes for CASSLMSGEQYF.

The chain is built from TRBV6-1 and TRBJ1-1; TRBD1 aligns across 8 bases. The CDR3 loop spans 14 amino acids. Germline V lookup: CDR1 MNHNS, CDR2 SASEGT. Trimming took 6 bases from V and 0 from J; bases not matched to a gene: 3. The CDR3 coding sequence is TGTGCCAGCAGGACAGGGGCCATGAACACTGAAGCTTTCTTT. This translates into CASRTGAMNTEAFF.

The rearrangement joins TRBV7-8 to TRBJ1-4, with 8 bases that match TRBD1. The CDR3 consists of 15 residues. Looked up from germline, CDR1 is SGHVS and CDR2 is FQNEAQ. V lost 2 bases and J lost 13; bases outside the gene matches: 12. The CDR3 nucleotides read TGTGCCAGCAGCTTAAACTCGGGACAGGCAGTTGTACTGTTTTTT. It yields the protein CASSLNSGQAVVLFF.

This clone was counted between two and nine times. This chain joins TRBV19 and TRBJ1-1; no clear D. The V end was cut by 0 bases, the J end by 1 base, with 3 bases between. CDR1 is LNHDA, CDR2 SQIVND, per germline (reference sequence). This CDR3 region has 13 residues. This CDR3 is CASSIEGNTEAFF. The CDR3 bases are TGTGCCAGTAGTATAGAAGGGAACACTGAAGCTTTCTTT.

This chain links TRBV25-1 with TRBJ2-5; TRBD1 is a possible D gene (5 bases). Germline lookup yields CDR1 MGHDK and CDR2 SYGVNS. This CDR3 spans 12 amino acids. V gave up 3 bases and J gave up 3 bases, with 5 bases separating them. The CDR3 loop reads CASSDREETQYF. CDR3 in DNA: TGTGCCAGCAGTGACAGGGAAGAGACCCAGTACTTC.

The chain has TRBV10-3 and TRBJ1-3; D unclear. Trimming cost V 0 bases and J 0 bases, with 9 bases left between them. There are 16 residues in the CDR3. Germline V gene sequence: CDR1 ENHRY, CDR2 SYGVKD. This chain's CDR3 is CAISESKGSSGNTIYF. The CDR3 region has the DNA TGTGCCATCAGTGAGTCGAAGGGAAGCTCTGGAAACACCATATATTTT.

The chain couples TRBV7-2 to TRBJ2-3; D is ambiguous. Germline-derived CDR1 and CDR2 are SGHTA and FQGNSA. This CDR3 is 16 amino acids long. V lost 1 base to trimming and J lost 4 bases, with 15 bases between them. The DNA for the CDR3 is TGTGCCAGCAGCTTAGAAACGGCGATCGACGCAGATACGCAGTATTTT. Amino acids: CASSLETAIDADTQYF.

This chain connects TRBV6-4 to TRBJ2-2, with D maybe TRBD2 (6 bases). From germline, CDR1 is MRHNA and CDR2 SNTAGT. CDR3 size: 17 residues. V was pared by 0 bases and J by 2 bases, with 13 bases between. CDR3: CASSDSGYGGNTGELFF. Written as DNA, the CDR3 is TGTGCCAGCAGTGACTCTGGCTACGGGGGAAACACCGGGGAGCTGTTTTTT.

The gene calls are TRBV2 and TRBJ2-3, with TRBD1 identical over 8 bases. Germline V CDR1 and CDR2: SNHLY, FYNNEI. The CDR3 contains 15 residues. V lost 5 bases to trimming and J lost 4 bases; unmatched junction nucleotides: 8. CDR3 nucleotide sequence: TGTGCCAGCAGTCCACGGACAGGGCGGGCAGATACGCAGTATTTT. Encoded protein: CASSPRTGRADTQYF.

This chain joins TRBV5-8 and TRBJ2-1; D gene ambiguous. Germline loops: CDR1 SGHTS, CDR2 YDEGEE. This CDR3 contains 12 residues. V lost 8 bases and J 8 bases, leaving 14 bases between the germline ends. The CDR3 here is CASTQGWDEQFF. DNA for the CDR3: TGTGCCAGTACACAAGGGTGGGATGAGCAGTTCTTC.

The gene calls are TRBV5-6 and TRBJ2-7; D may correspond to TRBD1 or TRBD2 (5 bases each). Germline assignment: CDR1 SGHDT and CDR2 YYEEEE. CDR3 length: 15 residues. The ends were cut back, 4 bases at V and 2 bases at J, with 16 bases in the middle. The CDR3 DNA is TGTGCCAGCAGCCAGCTCTGGGACGGAACCTACGAGCAGTACTTC. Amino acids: CASSQLWDGTYEQYF.

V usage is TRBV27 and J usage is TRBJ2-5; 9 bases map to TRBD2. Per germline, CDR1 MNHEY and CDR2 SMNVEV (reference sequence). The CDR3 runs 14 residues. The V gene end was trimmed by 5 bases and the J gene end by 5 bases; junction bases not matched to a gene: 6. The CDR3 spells CASSPRGGGETQYF. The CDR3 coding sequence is TGTGCCAGCAGTCCGCGGGGGGGCGGTGAGACCCAGTACTTC.

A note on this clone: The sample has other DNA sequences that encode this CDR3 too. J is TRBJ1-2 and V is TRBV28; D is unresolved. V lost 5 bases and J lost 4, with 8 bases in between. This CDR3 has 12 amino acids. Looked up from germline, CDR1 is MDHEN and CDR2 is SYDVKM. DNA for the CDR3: TGTGCCAGCAGTCCAGGCCTCTATGGCTACACCTTC. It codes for CASSPGLYGYTF.

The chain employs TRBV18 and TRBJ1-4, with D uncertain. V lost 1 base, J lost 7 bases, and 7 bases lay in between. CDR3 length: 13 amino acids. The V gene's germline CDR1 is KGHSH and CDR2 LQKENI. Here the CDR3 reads CASSPQDSEKLFF. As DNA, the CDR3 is TGTGCCAGCTCACCACAGGATTCTGAAAAACTGTTTTTT.